This T cell receptor (beta chain) is from a study of T cells in Graves' hyperthyroidism and ophthalmopathy. General study points: Most thyroid clonotypes with frequency above 0.001 were detected in blood.

RNA transcripts provided the source from which TCR beta CDR3 regions were amplified. The primer set for the first-round RT-PCR of the TCR CDR3 was HTBI. MiXCR was run by TCRdb on the multiplex PCR reads, yielding one entry per CDR3 protein. The sample includes more than 550,000 distinct CDR3 sequences, roughly 20% seen only once; the top ten take approximately 15%. The length of the CDR3 is 14 residues. Trimming cost V 6 bases and J 1 base, with 12 bases left between them. CDR1 is MNHNS, CDR2 SASEGT, per germline. These patients, aged 18 to 65, had recently diagnosed hyperthyroidism lasting under 2 months. This clonotype was found a few times. Its matching antigen is unknown.

This sequence was found in a woman aged 45-59 years with Graves' hyperthyroidism that later progressed to Graves' ophthalmopathy. J is TRBJ1-1 and V is TRBV6-1; D perhaps matches TRBD1 (5 bases). The sequenced sample consisted of blood. In nucleotides, the CDR3 is TGTGCCAGCAGAAGGGGCGTGGGGAACACTGAAGCTTTCTTT. Its protein product is CASRRGVGNTEAFF.